The subject of this entry is one TCR beta chain. The target of this receptor is not known. The input lacks base qualities; no much larger clone sits a single base away. Per the publication, the time point label means: newly diagnosed GD, antithyroid drugs for less than 3 months. RNA was extracted from PBMCs in TRIzol for both TCR sequencing and RNA sequencing. Graves' disease was diagnosed according to American Thyroid Association guidelines. Recruitment of patients was carried out at an endocrinology department in Xi'an, China. From each patient, approximately 9.9 milliliters of peripheral blood was collected into an EDTA anticoagulant tube. Ficoll Paque Plus density gradient separation was used to isolate PBMCs, and no further T cell sorting was done. RNA quality was checked with an Agilent 2100 Bioanalyzer and agarose gel, and concentration with a NanoDrop 2000. Libraries were built with multiplex PCR. The data were produced on an Illumina HiSeq 4000. CDR3 regions were amplified by Arm-PCR with iRepertoire HTBI primers to construct TCR beta libraries. Before sequencing, the PCR products went through gel purification. In the authors' own workflow: Gene usage analysis of CDR3 amino acid clonotypes relied on the roughly 60 TRBV and more than twelve TRBJ segments identified across samples. Filtered high-quality paired reads were merged into contigs using COPE and FqMerger. BLAST was used to align contigs to the IMGT TRBV, TRBD and TRBJ reference genes, and CDR3 was defined following IMGT. Any clonotype with a frequency above 0.1% was classified as a highly expanded clone. Shannon entropy was used to measure repertoire diversity, and the Gini coefficient was used to measure V-J evenness. A clonotype was considered public if more than one individual shared it. Starting from the raw public reads, TCRdb applied fastp trimming at Q25, assembled clones with MiXCR and retained in-frame beta chains. CDR3 protein sequences are deduplicated, and each keeps its most common genes and DNA. None of the V and J calls come from the authors' own analysis; TCRdb made them. Counted in this sample were about 300,000 distinct CDR3 sequences; 15% to 20% of them appeared once. Jointly, the top ten make up roughly 40% of the sample.

The CDR3 runs 15 residues from the cysteine to the phenylalanine. The entry retains the CDR3 DNA only, 45 bases that are in frame from base 1. The germline V gene yields MGHRA for CDR1 and YSYEKL for CDR2. The trim is 2 bases for V and 3 bases for J, with a gap of 10 bases between the germline ends. This entry is derived from a study of regulatory T cells in long-lasting Graves disease (dated by TCRdb to the early 2020s). At the level of the whole study: Newly diagnosed Graves' disease patients had taken antithyroid drugs for less than 3 months. A total of about 33 samples underwent TCR sequencing, from around 13 patients with persistent Graves' disease and approximately 20 patients with newly diagnosed Graves' disease. The study was conducted in China and was registered as a clinical trial. This study used TCR sequencing and RNA sequencing of peripheral blood to compare persistent Graves' disease patients against newly diagnosed Graves' disease patients.

Beyond this particular receptor, the publication reports: The authors acknowledged the small sample size as a limitation that may reduce accuracy. Lower TCR Shannon entropy and fewer highly expanded clones were observed in persistent Graves' disease patients than in newly diagnosed patients, which suggested clonal expansion. Sequencing and analysis were limited to the TCR beta chain. Persistent patients shared more public clonotypes among themselves (approximately 2,500) than newly diagnosed patients did (more than 950). Because the primary lesion, thyroid tissue, could not be accessed, the study looked at peripheral blood alone. Preferential use of TRBV28, TRBJ1-2 and TRBJ2-5 was observed in persistent disease, whereas TRBV20-1 and TRBJ2-1 were favored in newly diagnosed disease.

The clonotype was recovered from a female donor with Graves disease. The sequencing here drew on peripheral blood mononuclear cells (PBMCs), taken at new diagnosis, from a patient treated with antithyroid drugs. The chain joins TRBV4-1 to TRBJ1-4; the D gene cannot be resolved reliably. In nucleotide form, the sequence is TGCGCCAGCAGCCAATTCTCGGGAGCTAATGAAAAACTGTTTTTT. It encodes CASSQFSGANEKLFF.